This passage covers 23 T cell receptor beta chains from one sample sequenced in a study of monozygotic twins with inflammatory bowel disease. Following a re-call of the 5' RACE reads, TCRdb has one entry per CDR3 protein and lacks DNA. The sample's table shows approximately 110,000 distinct CDR3 sequences. Sequenced input: blood. Receptor source: a human donor with ulcerative colitis or Crohn's disease, or a healthy co-twin of an affected twin (not recorded which).

This chain links TRBV10-3 with TRBJ2-5; TCRdb outputs TRBD2, but without DNA this stays unchecked. The CDR3 consists of 16 residues. Germline V gene lookup returns CDR1 ENHRY and CDR2 SYGVKD. CDR3 in amino acids: CAISDIRTSLPETQYF.

The rearrangement uses TRBV20-1 and TRBJ1-5. The germline V gene has CDR1 DFQATT and CDR2 SNEGSKA (reference sequence). This CDR3 has 12 residues. The CDR3 loop is CSASNNNQPQHF.

This chain joins TRBV3-1 and TRBJ2-7; the TRBD1 assignment by TCRdb is unverifiable without DNA. This CDR3 has 15 amino acids. Germline V gene lookup returns CDR1 LGHDT and CDR2 YNNKEL (reference sequence). CDR3 loop: CASSQDELRGYEQYF.

The genes are TRBV7-2 and TRBJ2-3; there is no DNA to check the TCRdb D call of TRBD1. The V gene's germline CDR1 is SGHTA and CDR2 FQGNSA. This CDR3 has 13 residues. The CDR3 reads CASSRNRGDTQYF.

The chain employs TRBV5-1 and TRBJ2-2; TCRdb lists TRBD2, though no DNA is available to test this call. Germline V CDR1 and CDR2: SGHRS, YFSETQ. CDR3 length: 15 residues. CDR3 protein: CASSPAGPNTGELFF.

V is TRBV10-3 and J is TRBJ2-5; the D gene TCRdb calls, TRBD2, cannot be checked with no DNA. Germline loops: CDR1 ENHRY, CDR2 SYGVKD. The CDR3 contains 12 residues. CDR3: CAISRGGQTQYF.

The rearrangement joins TRBV7-9 to TRBJ2-3; TCRdb proposes TRBD2, but this gene call is untestable without DNA. In germline, CDR1 is SEHNR, CDR2 FQNEAQ (reference sequence). This CDR3 is 16 amino acids long. CDR3 sequence: CATSEGGGQSTDTQYF.

The CDR3 loop reads CASSPTSGDTGELFF. The V call is TRBV28, the J call TRBJ2-2; TCRdb's D gene call, TRBD2, goes unchecked for lack of DNA. Germline V gene data show CDR1 as MDHEN and CDR2 as SYDVKM. The CDR3 has 15 amino acids.

The genes are TRBV20-1 and TRBJ2-5; the D call of TRBD1 rests on TCRdb alone, since no DNA is present to check it. This CDR3 contains 16 residues. Germline V CDR1 and CDR2: DFQATT, SNEGSKA (reference sequence). This CDR3 reads CSARTVFQGAGETQYF.

CDR3 in amino acids: CASSVPRGTSGPPDTQYF. The J gene is TRBJ2-3, the V gene TRBV2; TCRdb reports TRBD1, a call that lacks DNA to check it against. Germline V gene lookup returns CDR1 SNHLY and CDR2 FYNNEI. The CDR3 length is 18 residues.

V and J are TRBV29-1 and TRBJ1-1; with no DNA, the TCRdb D assignment of TRBD1 cannot be verified. The CDR3 loop spans 13 amino acids. Germline CDR1 SQVTM, CDR2 ANQGSEA. This CDR3 is CSVGQGSFTEAFF. The variable domain in full, completed from reference TRBV29-1 and TRBJ1-1, reads SAVISQKPSRDICQRGTSLTIQCQVDSQVTMMFWYRQQPGQSLTLIATANQGSEATYESGFVIDKFPISRPNLTFSTLTVSNMSPEDSSIYLCSVGQGSFTEAFFGQGTRLTVV.

The chain uses TRBV29-1 and TRBJ2-2. Germline CDR1 SQVTM, CDR2 ANQGSEA. CDR3 length: 12 residues. The CDR3 loop is CSVSYYTGELFF.

The chain has TRBV11-3 and TRBJ2-1; TCRdb gives TRBD2 as the D gene, but with no DNA this cannot be confirmed. CDR3 length: 16 residues. Germline V gene sequence: CDR1 SGHNT, CDR2 YENEEA. CDR3 protein: CASSPLGLAVGNEQFF.

The rearrangement links TRBV28 to TRBJ2-7; no DNA is available, so the TRBD1 call from TCRdb remains unchecked. The CDR3 is made up of 14 amino acids. The germline gives CDR1 MDHEN, CDR2 SYDVKM. The CDR3 loop is CASSPRVASYEQYF.

This sequence joins TRBV28 and TRBJ1-5; the TRBD1 assignment by TCRdb is unverifiable without DNA. Germline V CDR1 and CDR2: MDHEN, SYDVKM. The CDR3 totals 16 residues. The CDR3 sequence: CASSLRGQGAKQPQHF.

The V gene is TRBV4-2, the J gene TRBJ1-6. The CDR3 has 14 residues. The germline V gene has CDR1 LGHNA and CDR2 YNFKEQ. CDR3 in amino acids: CASSQDQENSPLHF.

The chain uses TRBV5-6 and TRBJ2-7; TCRdb outputs TRBD1, but without DNA this stays unchecked. This CDR3 has 13 amino acids. Looked up from germline, CDR1 is SGHDT and CDR2 is YYEEEE. CDR3 residues: CASSYNDRAEQYF.

This chain links TRBV3-1 with TRBJ1-5; no DNA is available, so the TRBD1 call from TCRdb remains unchecked. Germline CDR1 reads LGHDT; CDR2 reads YNNKEL (reference sequence). The CDR3 consists of 16 residues. Here the CDR3 reads CASRQEGLVSNQPQHF.

CDR3 sequence reads: CASSEAFIEGRNYGYTF. The gene calls are TRBV2 and TRBJ1-2; TCRdb returns TRBD1, unconfirmable since there is no DNA. From germline, CDR1 is SNHLY and CDR2 FYNNEI. The CDR3 spans 17 residues.

The chain combines TRBV6-1 with TRBJ2-7; TCRdb's D call of TRBD1 is untestable without DNA. The CDR3 totals 16 residues. Germline V gene data show CDR1 as MNHNS and CDR2 as SASEGT. The CDR3 sequence is CASSLSRDRVPYEQYF.

This sequence joins TRBV29-1 and TRBJ1-4; TCRdb returns TRBD1, unconfirmable since there is no DNA. The germline CDR1 and CDR2 sequences are SQVTM and ANQGSEA. There are 12 residues in the CDR3. The CDR3 here is CSSRDREEKLFF.

The chain carries TRBV29-1 and TRBJ2-3; the TCRdb D gene call, TRBD2, has no DNA to confirm it. CDR1 and CDR2 (germline): SQVTM, ANQGSEA. The CDR3 runs 15 residues. Here the CDR3 reads CSVAGREELGDTQYF.

The V gene is TRBV7-9, the J gene TRBJ2-1; no DNA is available, so the TRBD1 call from TCRdb remains unchecked. From germline, CDR1 is SEHNR and CDR2 FQNEAQ (reference sequence). The CDR3 is 15 residues long. The CDR3 sequence is CASSPRQGSANEQFF. Together with reference TRBV7-9 and TRBJ2-1, the CDR3 gives the full variable domain: DTGVSQNPRHKITKRGQNVTFRCDPISEHNRLYWYRQTLGQGPEFLTYFQNEAQLEKSRLLSDRFSAERPKGSFSTLEIQRTEQGDSAMYLCASSPRQGSANEQFFGPGTRLTVL.